The clone carrying this T cell receptor (beta chain) was detected ten times or more. Its target is not known. For TCRbeta, the library was prepared with unique molecular identifiers. TCRdb reanalysed the PCR reads using MiXCR and keeps one entry per CDR3 protein. The sample shows some 120,000 distinct CDR3 sequences, about 9.9% of them seen only once. This specimen belongs to a study of T-cell reconstitution after alpha-beta-depleted transplantation in children. Study-wide points: The authors attributed T-cell counts and diversity one year after transplant mostly to newly produced T cells.

Germline V gene sequence: CDR1 SGHTA, CDR2 FQGNSA. CDR3 length: 15 amino acids. V lost 1 base to trimming and J lost 0 bases, with 7 bases between them. V is TRBV7-2 and J is TRBJ1-5, with D unclear. Sequences were derived from PBMCs, mostly from graft donor cells, sampled 180 days after TCRalphabeta/CD19-depleted stem cell transplant. This TCR was sampled from a girl less than two years old who had a stem cell transplant for combined immunodeficiency, so the T cells may come from the graft donor. CDR3 sequence (DNA): TGTGCCAGCAGCTTAGTGGCGGTTAGCAATCAGCCCCAGCATTTT. Its translation: CASSLVAVSNQPQHF.